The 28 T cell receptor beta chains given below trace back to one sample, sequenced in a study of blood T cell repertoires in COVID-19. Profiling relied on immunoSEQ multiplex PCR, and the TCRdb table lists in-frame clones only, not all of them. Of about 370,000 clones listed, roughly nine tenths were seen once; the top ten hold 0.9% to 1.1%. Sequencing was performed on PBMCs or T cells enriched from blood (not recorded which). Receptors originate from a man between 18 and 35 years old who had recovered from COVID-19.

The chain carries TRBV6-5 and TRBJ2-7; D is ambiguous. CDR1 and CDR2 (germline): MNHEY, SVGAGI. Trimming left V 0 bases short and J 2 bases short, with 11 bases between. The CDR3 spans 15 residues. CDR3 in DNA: TGTGCCAGCAGTTACTCGGCCGCCAAACCCTACGAGCAGTACTTC. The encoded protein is CASSYSAAKPYEQYF.

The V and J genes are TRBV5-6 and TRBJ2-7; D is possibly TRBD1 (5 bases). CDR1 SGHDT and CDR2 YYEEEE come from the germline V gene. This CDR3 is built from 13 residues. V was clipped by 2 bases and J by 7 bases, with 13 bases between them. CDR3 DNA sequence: TGTGCCAGCAGCTTCCAGGGCACTCAAGAGCAGTACTTC. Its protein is CASSFQGTQEQYF.

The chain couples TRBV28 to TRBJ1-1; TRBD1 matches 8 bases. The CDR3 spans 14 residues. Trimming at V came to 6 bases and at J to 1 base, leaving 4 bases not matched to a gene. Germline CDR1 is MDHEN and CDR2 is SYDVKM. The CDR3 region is CASSPGQGNTEAFF. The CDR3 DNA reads TGTGCCAGCAGCCCTGGACAGGGGAACACTGAAGCTTTCTTT.

CDR3 coding DNA: TGTGCCAGCAGTTGGGGACAGGGGGCGTACGAGCAGTACTTC. Its protein is CASSWGQGAYEQYF. The rearrangement uses TRBV6-5 and TRBJ2-7; 12 bases are shared with TRBD1. Germline V gene data show CDR1 as MNHEY and CDR2 as SVGAGI. Trimming took 4 bases from V and 4 from J; bases not matched to a gene: 2. The CDR3 totals 14 residues.

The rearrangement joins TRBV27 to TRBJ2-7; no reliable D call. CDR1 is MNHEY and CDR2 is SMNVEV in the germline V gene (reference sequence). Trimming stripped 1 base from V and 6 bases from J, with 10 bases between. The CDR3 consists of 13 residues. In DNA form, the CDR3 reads TGTGCCAGCAGTTTATACGGTCGGAGCGAGCAGTACTTC. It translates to CASSLYGRSEQYF.

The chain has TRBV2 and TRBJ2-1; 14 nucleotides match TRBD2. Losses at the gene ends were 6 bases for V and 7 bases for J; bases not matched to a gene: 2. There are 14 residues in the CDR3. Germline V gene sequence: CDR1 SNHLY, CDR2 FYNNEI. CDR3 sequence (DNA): TGTGCCAGCAGGGGACTAGCGGGAGTTAATGAGCAGTTCTTC. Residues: CASRGLAGVNEQFF.

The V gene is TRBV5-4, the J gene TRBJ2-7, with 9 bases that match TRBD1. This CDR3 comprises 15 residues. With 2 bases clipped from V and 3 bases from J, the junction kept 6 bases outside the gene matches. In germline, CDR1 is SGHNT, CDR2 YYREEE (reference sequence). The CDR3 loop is CASSLNRGPGYEQYF. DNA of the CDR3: TGTGCCAGCAGCTTAAACAGGGGGCCGGGCTACGAGCAGTACTTC.

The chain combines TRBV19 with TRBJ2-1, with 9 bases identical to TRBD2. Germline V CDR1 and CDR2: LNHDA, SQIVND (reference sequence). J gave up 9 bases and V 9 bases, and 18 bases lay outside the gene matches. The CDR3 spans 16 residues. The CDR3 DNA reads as TGTGCCAGCCGAGAATCTGTGGGACTAGCTTTTACTGAGCAGTTCTTC. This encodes CASRESVGLAFTEQFF.

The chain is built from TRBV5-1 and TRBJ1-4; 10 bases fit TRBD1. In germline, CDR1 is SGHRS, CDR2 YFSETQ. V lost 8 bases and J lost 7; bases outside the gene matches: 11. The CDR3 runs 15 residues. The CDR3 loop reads CARGQGRPESEKLFF. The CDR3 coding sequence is TGCGCCAGGGGACAGGGGAGGCCCGAGAGTGAAAAACTGTTTTTT.

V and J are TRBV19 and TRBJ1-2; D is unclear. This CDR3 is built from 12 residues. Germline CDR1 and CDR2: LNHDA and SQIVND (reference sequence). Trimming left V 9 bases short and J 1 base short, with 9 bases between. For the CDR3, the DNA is TGTGCCAGCAGGATTAATAACTATGGCTACACCTTC. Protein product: CASRINNYGYTF.

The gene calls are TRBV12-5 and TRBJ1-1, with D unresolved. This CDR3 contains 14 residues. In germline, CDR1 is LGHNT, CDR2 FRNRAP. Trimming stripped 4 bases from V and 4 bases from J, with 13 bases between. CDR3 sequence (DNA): TGTGCTAGTGGTTCGATTAACGGAGGCACTGAAGCTTTCTTT. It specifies CASGSINGGTEAFF.

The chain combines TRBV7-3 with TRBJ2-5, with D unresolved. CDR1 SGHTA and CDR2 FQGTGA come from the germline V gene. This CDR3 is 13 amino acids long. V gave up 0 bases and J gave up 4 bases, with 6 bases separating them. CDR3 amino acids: CASSLTFGETQYF. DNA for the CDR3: TGTGCCAGCAGCTTAACGTTCGGAGAGACCCAGTACTTC.

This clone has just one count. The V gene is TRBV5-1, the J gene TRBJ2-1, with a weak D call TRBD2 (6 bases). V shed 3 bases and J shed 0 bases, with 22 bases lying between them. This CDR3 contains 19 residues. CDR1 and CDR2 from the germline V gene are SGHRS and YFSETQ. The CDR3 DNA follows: TGCGCCAGCAGCTCCCGGGACTCTCCATTCAGGAGCTCCTACAATGAGCAGTTCTTC. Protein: CASSSRDSPFRSSYNEQFF.

CDR3 residues: CASSMRQSGEQYF. DNA of the CDR3: TGCGCCAGCAGCATGAGACAGTCGGGCGAGCAGTACTTC. This chain joins TRBV5-1 and TRBJ2-7, with a weak D call TRBD1 (5 bases). CDR3 length: 13 residues. Germline V gives CDR1 SGHRS, CDR2 YFSETQ. V was trimmed by 4 bases and J by 6 bases, leaving 14 bases between them.

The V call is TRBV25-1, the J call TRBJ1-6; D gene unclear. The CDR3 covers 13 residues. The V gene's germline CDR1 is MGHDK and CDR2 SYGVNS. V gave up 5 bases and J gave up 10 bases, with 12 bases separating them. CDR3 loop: CASSSAGKSPLHF. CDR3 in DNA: TGTGCCAGCAGTTCGGCGGGCAAATCACCCCTCCACTTT.

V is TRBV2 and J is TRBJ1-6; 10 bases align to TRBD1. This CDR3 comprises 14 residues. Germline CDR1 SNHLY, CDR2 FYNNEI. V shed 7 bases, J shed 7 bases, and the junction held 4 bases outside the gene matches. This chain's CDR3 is CASTAGQGNSPLHF. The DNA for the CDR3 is TGTGCCAGCACCGCGGGACAGGGGAATTCACCCCTCCACTTT.

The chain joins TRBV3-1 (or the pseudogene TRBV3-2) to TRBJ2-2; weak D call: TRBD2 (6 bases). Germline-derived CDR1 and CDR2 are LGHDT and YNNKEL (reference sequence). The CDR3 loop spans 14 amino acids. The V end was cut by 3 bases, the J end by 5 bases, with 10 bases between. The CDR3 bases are TGTGCCAGCAGCCACTACGGGAGTACCGGGGAGCTGTTTTTT. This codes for CASSHYGSTGELFF.

The CDR3 here is CASSGGTGGNQPQHF. CDR3 DNA sequence: TGTGCCAGCAGCGGGGGGACAGGGGGCAATCAGCCCCAGCATTTT. The chain has TRBV5-8 and TRBJ1-5, with TRBD1 matching 10 bases. V dropped 4 bases and J dropped 2; count of bases not matched to a gene: 3. This CDR3 has 15 residues. The germline V gene encodes CDR1 SGHTS and CDR2 YDEGEE.

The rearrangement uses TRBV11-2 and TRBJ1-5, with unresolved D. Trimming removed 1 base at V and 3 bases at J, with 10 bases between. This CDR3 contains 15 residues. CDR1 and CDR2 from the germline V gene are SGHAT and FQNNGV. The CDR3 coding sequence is TGTGCCAGCAGCTTAGTTGGCGGAGACAATCAGCCCCAGCATTTT. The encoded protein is CASSLVGGDNQPQHF. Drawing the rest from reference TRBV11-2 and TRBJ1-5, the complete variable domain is EAGVAQSPRYKIIEKRQSVAFWCNPISGHATLYWYQQILGQGPKLLIQFQNNGVVDDSQLPKDRFSAERLKGVDSTLKIQPAKLEDSAVYLCASSLVGGDNQPQHFGDGTRLSIL.

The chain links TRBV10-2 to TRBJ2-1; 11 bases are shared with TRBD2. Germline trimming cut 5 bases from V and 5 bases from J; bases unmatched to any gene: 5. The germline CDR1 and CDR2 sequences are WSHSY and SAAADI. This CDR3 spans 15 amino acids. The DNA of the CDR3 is TGCGCCAGCAGTCTAAAGACTAGCGGGAACAATGAGCAGTTCTTC. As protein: CASSLKTSGNNEQFF.

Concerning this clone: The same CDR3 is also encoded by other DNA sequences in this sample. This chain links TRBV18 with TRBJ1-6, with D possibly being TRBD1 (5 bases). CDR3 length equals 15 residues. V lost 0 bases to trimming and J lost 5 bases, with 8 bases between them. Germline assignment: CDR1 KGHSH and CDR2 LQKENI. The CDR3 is CASSPPGGDNSPLHF. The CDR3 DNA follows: TGTGCCAGCTCACCACCGGGAGGGGATAATTCACCCCTCCACTTT.

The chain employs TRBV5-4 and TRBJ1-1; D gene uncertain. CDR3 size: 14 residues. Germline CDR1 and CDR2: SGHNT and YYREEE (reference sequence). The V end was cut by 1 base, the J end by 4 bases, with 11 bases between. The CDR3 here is CASSLLPLSTEAFF. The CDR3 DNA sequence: TGTGCCAGCAGCTTGCTCCCCCTTAGCACTGAAGCTTTCTTT.

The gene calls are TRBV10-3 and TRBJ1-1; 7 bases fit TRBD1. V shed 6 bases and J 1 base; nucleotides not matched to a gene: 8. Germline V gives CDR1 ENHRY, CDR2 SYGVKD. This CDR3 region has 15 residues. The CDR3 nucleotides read TGTGCCATCAGCCTCGACAGGGCGCAGAACACTGAAGCTTTCTTT. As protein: CAISLDRAQNTEAFF.

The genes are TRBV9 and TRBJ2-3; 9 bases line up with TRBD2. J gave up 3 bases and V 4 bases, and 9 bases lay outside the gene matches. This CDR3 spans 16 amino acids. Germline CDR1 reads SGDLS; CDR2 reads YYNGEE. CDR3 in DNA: TGTGCCAGCAGCACCCTAGCGGGAATGGGGACAGATACGCAGTATTTT. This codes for CASSTLAGMGTDTQYF.

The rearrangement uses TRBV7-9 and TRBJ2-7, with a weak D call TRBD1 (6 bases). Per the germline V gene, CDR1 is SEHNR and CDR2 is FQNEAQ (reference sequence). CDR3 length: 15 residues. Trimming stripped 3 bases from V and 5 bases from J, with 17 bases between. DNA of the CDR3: TGTGCCAGCAGCTTGACCCGATGGGGGCACAACGAGCAGTACTTC. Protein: CASSLTRWGHNEQYF.

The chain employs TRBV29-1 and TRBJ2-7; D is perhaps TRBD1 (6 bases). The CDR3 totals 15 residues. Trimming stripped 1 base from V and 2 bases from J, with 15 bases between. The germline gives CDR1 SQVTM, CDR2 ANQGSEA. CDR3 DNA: TGCAGCGTTGAAGGTCTACAGGGTTTGACCTACGAGCAGTACTTC. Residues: CSVEGLQGLTYEQYF.

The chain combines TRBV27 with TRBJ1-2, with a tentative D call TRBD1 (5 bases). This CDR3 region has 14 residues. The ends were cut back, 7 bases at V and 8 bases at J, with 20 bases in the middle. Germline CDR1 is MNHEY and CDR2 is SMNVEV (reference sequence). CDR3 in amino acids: CASTSGGVREGYTF. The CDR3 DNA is TGTGCCAGCACCTCCGGGGGTGTGCGGGAGGGCTACACCTTC.

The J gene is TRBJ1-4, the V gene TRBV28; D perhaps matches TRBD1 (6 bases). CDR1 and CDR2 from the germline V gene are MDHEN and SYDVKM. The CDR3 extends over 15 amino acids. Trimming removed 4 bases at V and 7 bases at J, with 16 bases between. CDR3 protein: CASSSGGRDSEKLFF. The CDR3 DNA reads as TGTGCCAGCAGTTCCGGGGGGCGAGATAGTGAAAAACTGTTTTTT.